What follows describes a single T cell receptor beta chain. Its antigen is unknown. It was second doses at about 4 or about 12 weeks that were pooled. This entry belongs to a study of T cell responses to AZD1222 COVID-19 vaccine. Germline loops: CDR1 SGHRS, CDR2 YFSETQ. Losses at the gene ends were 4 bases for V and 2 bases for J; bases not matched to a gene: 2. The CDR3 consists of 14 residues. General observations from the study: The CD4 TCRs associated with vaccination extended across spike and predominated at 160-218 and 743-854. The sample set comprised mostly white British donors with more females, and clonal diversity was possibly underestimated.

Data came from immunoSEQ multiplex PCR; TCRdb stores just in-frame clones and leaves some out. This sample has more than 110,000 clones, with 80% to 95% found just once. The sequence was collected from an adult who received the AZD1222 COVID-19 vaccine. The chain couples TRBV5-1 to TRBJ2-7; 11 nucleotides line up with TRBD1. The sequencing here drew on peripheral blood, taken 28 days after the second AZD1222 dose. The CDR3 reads CASSTGQGAYEQYF. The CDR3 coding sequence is TGCGCCAGCAGCACGGGACAGGGGGCCTACGAGCAGTACTTC.